A single sample gave rise to the 27 T cell receptor beta chains below, sequenced in a study of control samples from healthy donors and cancer patients. Profiling relied on immunoSEQ multiplex PCR, and the TCRdb table lists in-frame clones only, not all of them. The profile shows just over 50,000 clones, roughly 86% of them singletons. Sequencing was done on a sample of PBMCs. Receptors originate from a man aged 45-65 years with head and neck cancer.

The chain uses TRBV7-9 and TRBJ2-1; 7 nucleotides match TRBD2. This CDR3 spans 18 amino acids. With V trimmed by 5 bases and J by 3 bases, 16 bases remained unmatched. Germline V gene sequence: CDR1 SEHNR, CDR2 FQNEAQ (reference sequence). The CDR3 nucleotides read TGTGCCAGCAGCCCCGAGGCCGGTAGTCCTAGCGGCTACAATGAGCAGTTCTTC. Translation gives CASSPEAGSPSGYNEQFF.

The gene calls are TRBV18 and TRBJ2-5, with D maybe TRBD2 (6 bases). The CDR3 contains 15 residues. V shed 4 bases and J shed 5 bases, with 17 bases lying between them. In germline, CDR1 is KGHSH, CDR2 LQKENI. CDR3 in DNA: TGTGCCAGCTCACTTGGAGGCGGGAAGTGGGAGACCCAGTACTTC. Its protein is CASSLGGGKWETQYF.

V is TRBV19 and J is TRBJ1-5, with D possibly TRBD1 on 6 matching bases. Trimming took 3 bases from V and 4 from J, leaving 13 bases between them. The CDR3 contains 15 residues. Germline V gene data show CDR1 as LNHDA and CDR2 as SQIVND (reference sequence). CDR3 sequence reads: CASSMFRGENQPQHF. CDR3 sequence (DNA): TGTGCCAGTAGTATGTTCAGGGGAGAGAATCAGCCCCAGCATTTT.

By share, this clone counts as medium-sized. The chain uses TRBV7-9 and TRBJ2-2; D possibly corresponds to TRBD1 (5 bases). V was trimmed by 5 bases and J by 4 bases, leaving 14 bases between them. The germline V gene encodes CDR1 SEHNR and CDR2 FQNEAQ (reference sequence). The CDR3 extends over 15 amino acids. Written as DNA, the CDR3 is TGTGCCAGCAGCCAGACAGCCCAAAGCACCGGGGAGCTGTTTTTT. Protein product: CASSQTAQSTGELFF.

This chain links TRBV7-9 with TRBJ2-3; 7 bases match TRBD2. J gave up 4 bases and V 7 bases, and 5 bases lay outside the gene matches. CDR1 is SEHNR and CDR2 is FQNEAQ in the germline V gene (reference sequence). CDR3 size: 13 residues. This CDR3 is CASTMGGADTQYF. Here the CDR3 DNA reads TGTGCCAGCACAATGGGAGGGGCAGATACGCAGTATTTT. Full variable domain (outside the CDR3, taken from reference TRBV7-9 and TRBJ2-3): DTGVSQNPRHKITKRGQNVTFRCDPISEHNRLYWYRQTLGQGPEFLTYFQNEAQLEKSRLLSDRFSAERPKGSFSTLEIQRTEQGDSAMYLCASTMGGADTQYFGPGTRLTVL.

V usage is TRBV4-1 and J usage is TRBJ2-3; weak D call: TRBD2 (5 bases). Germline CDR1 is MGHRA and CDR2 is YSYEKL. This CDR3 is built from 12 residues. The germline V and J ends were trimmed by 4 bases and 6 bases, with 8 bases remaining between them. The CDR3 spells CASSPGLDTQYF. The CDR3 DNA follows: TGCGCCAGCAGCCCCGGACTGGATACGCAGTATTTT.

J is TRBJ1-6 and V is TRBV7-6; possible D gene TRBD1, 6 bases. This CDR3 has 15 residues. V was trimmed by 2 bases and J by 8 bases, leaving 13 bases between them. CDR1 is SGHVS and CDR2 is FNYEAQ in the germline V gene. CDR3 sequence (DNA): TGTGCCAGCAGCTTAAGGGGAGGGGGAGATTCACCCCTCCACTTT. This translates into CASSLRGGGDSPLHF.

The V gene is TRBV4-1, the J gene TRBJ2-1, with 8 nucleotides matching TRBD2. The CDR3 runs to 16 residues. Germline-derived CDR1 and CDR2 are MGHRA and YSYEKL. V trimming: 0 bases; J trimming: 2 bases; junction bases outside the gene matches: 3. CDR3 region: CASSQDEGLAYNEQFF. The CDR3 bases are TGCGCCAGCAGCCAAGACGAGGGACTAGCCTACAATGAGCAGTTCTTC.

This sequence joins TRBV15 and TRBJ1-3; 7 nucleotides line up with TRBD2. The better agreement between TRBJ2-2 and the DNA end casts doubt on the J call. The CDR3 has 16 residues. CDR1 is LNHNV, CDR2 YYDKDF, per germline (reference sequence). CDR3 DNA: TGTGCCACCAGCAGAGTGGGACTAACGAACACCGGGGAGCTGTTTTTT. It translates to CATSRVGLTNTGELFF.

The CDR3 DNA is TGTGCCATCAGGGGCGGGGTCGACGGGGAGACCCAGTACTTC. Translation: CAIRGGVDGETQYF. The chain links TRBV10-3 to TRBJ2-5; possibly TRBD2 for D (6 bases). With 6 bases removed from V and 5 bases from J, the gap between germline ends came to 16 bases. This CDR3 contains 14 residues. The germline V gene encodes CDR1 ENHRY and CDR2 SYGVKD.

This clone came up a few times. The gene calls are TRBV6-1 and TRBJ2-7; D not resolved. CDR1 is MNHNS and CDR2 is SASEGT in the germline V gene. The CDR3 covers 14 residues. V lost 3 bases and J lost 5, with 14 bases in between. This CDR3 is CASSDRWAVDEQYF. The CDR3 DNA reads as TGTGCCAGCAGTGACCGTTGGGCTGTAGACGAGCAGTACTTC.

The J gene is TRBJ2-7, the V gene TRBV5-1; 7 nucleotides align to TRBD1. V lost 4 bases, J lost 6 bases, and 10 bases stayed unmatched. The CDR3 covers 14 residues. Germline CDR1 is SGHRS and CDR2 is YFSETQ. The CDR3 spells CASSQTGVSGEQYF. Here the CDR3 DNA reads TGCGCCAGCAGCCAAACAGGGGTTTCGGGCGAGCAGTACTTC.

This chain links TRBV5-6 with TRBJ2-3; D gene ambiguous. In germline, CDR1 is SGHDT, CDR2 YYEEEE. With 1 base removed from V and 6 bases from J, the gap between germline ends came to 9 bases. The CDR3 sequence is 13 residues long. The CDR3 spells CASSLSGPDTQYF. The CDR3 region has the DNA TGTGCCAGCAGCTTGTCGGGCCCGGATACGCAGTATTTT.

The rearrangement links TRBV7-8 to TRBJ1-1; D not certain. This CDR3 has 12 amino acids. Trimming stripped 0 bases from V and 7 bases from J, with 6 bases between. Germline CDR1 and CDR2: SGHVS and FQNEAQ. The CDR3 loop is CASSLANGEAFF. CDR3 in DNA: TGTGCCAGCAGCTTAGCGAACGGTGAAGCTTTCTTT. Combining the CDR3 with reference TRBV7-8 and TRBJ1-1 gives the whole variable domain GAGVSQSPRYKVAKRGQDVALRCDPISGHVSLFWYQQALGQGPEFLTYFQNEAQLDKSGLPSDRFFAERPEGSVSTLKIQRTQQEDSAVYLCASSLANGEAFFGQGTRLTVV.

The gene calls are TRBV3-1 (or the pseudogene TRBV3-2) and TRBJ2-4, with 11 bases identical to TRBD1. Trimming cost V 4 bases and J 10 bases; bases outside gene matches: 12. In germline, CDR1 is LGHDT, CDR2 YNNKEL (reference sequence). The length of the CDR3 is 16 residues. For the CDR3, the DNA is TGTGCCAGCAGCCCCCTGAAAGGGACAGGGGGATTTATTCAGTACTTC. Protein product: CASSPLKGTGGFIQYF.

The genes are TRBV6-5 and TRBJ2-3; D is unresolved. The germline V gene has CDR1 MNHEY and CDR2 SVGAGI. The CDR3 has 13 residues. V gave up 10 bases and J gave up 2 bases, with 13 bases separating them. The CDR3 loop is CATFLYPTDTQYF. The CDR3 bases are TGTGCCACCTTCCTTTATCCCACAGATACGCAGTATTTT.

The chain recombines TRBV5-5 with TRBJ2-2; 8 nucleotides agree with TRBD2. V lost 4 bases, J lost 7 bases, and 15 bases stayed unmatched. The V gene's germline CDR1 is SGHKS and CDR2 YYEKEE (reference sequence). The CDR3 has 17 residues. CDR3 amino acids: CASSAASGGIASGELFF. The CDR3 bases are TGTGCCAGCAGCGCCGCATCGGGGGGGATAGCGAGCGGGGAGCTGTTTTTT. The whole variable domain, remainder taken from reference TRBV5-5 and TRBJ2-2, is DAGVTQSPTHLIKTRGQQVTLRCSPISGHKSVSWYQQVLGQGPQFIFQYYEKEERGRGNFPDRFSARQFPNYSSELNVNALLLGDSALYLCASSAASGGIASGELFFGEGSRLTVL.

The V call is TRBV6-2 or TRBV6-3, the J call TRBJ2-7; D uncertain. Germline V gives CDR1 MNHEY, CDR2 SVGEGT. Between the trimmed V and J ends, which lost 6 bases and 4 bases, there was a span of 19 bases. This CDR3 comprises 15 residues. Here the CDR3 reads CASSQTRTGPYEQYF. DNA of the CDR3: TGTGCCAGCAGCCAGACCAGGACCGGCCCTTACGAGCAGTACTTC.

This clone has only one observation. The rearrangement joins TRBV7-2 to TRBJ2-7; D call uncertain. CDR3 length equals 13 residues. V lost 3 bases, J lost 5 bases, and 11 bases lay in between. The germline V gene encodes CDR1 SGHTA and CDR2 FQGNSA. This CDR3 is CASSFYLRDEQYF. As DNA, the CDR3 is TGTGCCAGCAGCTTTTATTTACGGGACGAGCAGTACTTC.

This chain connects TRBV6-5 to TRBJ1-1; TRBD1 agrees at 10 bases. Germline trimming cut 0 bases from V and 3 bases from J; bases unmatched to any gene: 1. The germline gives CDR1 MNHEY, CDR2 SVGAGI. The CDR3 has 15 amino acids. The chain's CDR3 is CASSYSGQGYTEAFF. In nucleotides, the CDR3 is TGTGCCAGCAGTTACTCGGGACAGGGGTACACTGAAGCTTTCTTT.

The V and J genes are TRBV30 and TRBJ2-7; 8 nucleotides agree with TRBD1. The CDR3 length is 14 residues. CDR1 is GTSNPN and CDR2 is SVGIG in the germline V gene (reference sequence). V was pared by 3 bases and J by 6 bases, with 10 bases of the junction left unmatched. Here the CDR3 reads CAWRQTGGWGEQYF. The CDR3 bases are TGTGCCTGGAGGCAAACAGGGGGATGGGGCGAGCAGTACTTC.

The genes are TRBV15 and TRBJ1-1; D is unclear. The V gene lost 3 bases and the J gene lost 4 bases, with 6 bases spanning the gap. The germline gives CDR1 LNHNV, CDR2 YYDKDF (reference sequence). The CDR3 length is 12 residues. Here the CDR3 DNA reads TGTGCCACCAGCAGCGGTTTCACTGAAGCTTTCTTT. Its protein product is CATSSGFTEAFF.

This clone was detected once. V usage is TRBV6-5 and J usage is TRBJ2-7; TRBD2 is a possible D gene (6 bases). Germline V gene lookup returns CDR1 MNHEY and CDR2 SVGAGI. The CDR3 length is 12 residues. V lost 7 bases and J lost 4, with 11 bases in between. The CDR3 region is CASKEGRYEQYF. CDR3 DNA sequence: TGTGCCAGCAAGGAGGGGAGGTACGAGCAGTACTTC.

This chain connects TRBV10-3 to TRBJ1-6; a possible D gene is TRBD1 (5 bases). This CDR3 comprises 14 residues. With 8 bases removed from V and 1 base from J, the gap between germline ends came to 9 bases. CDR1 is ENHRY and CDR2 is SYGVKD in the germline V gene. The CDR3 DNA sequence: TGTGCCATCTCGGGGGGGTCCTATAATTCACCCCTCCACTTT. Translation gives CAISGGSYNSPLHF.

This clone has more than one count but fewer than ten. The chain links TRBV7-9 to TRBJ2-1; possibly TRBD1 or TRBD2 for D (5 bases each). This CDR3 contains 16 residues. Germline-derived CDR1 and CDR2 are SEHNR and FQNEAQ (reference sequence). The ends were cut back, 3 bases at V and 6 bases at J, with 18 bases in the middle. The CDR3 region is CASSFLRGRKVNEQFF. The CDR3 DNA follows: TGTGCCAGCAGCTTTCTTCGGGGCAGGAAGGTCAATGAGCAGTTCTTC.

The CDR3 region has the DNA TGTGCCAGCAGCACGACGGGGACGGGAAGCTCCTACGAGCAGTACTTC. Amino acids: CASSTTGTGSSYEQYF. This sequence joins TRBV3-1 (or the pseudogene TRBV3-2) and TRBJ2-7; D is possibly TRBD1 or TRBD2 (5 bases each). V was pared by 5 bases and J by 0 bases, with 17 bases between. The V gene's germline CDR1 is LGHDT and CDR2 YNNKEL (reference sequence). There are 16 residues in the CDR3.

The chain joins TRBV11-2 to TRBJ2-2, with a weak D call TRBD2 (5 bases). The CDR3 runs to 14 residues. Germline values: CDR1 SGHAT, CDR2 FQNNGV. V lost 6 bases to trimming and J lost 4 bases, with 12 bases between them. The CDR3 DNA is TGTGCCAGCAGGGGATCGGGGATCACCGGGGAGCTGTTTTTT. Amino acid sequence: CASRGSGITGELFF.